This is a list of T cell receptor beta chains from one sample in a study of blood T cell repertoires in COVID-19. Profiled with immunoSEQ multiplex PCR; TCRdb holds only in-frame clones, not every one. The sample includes approximately 250,000 clones, about 88% of them seen just once. Sequenced input: peripheral blood. The receptors come from a man aged 18 to 30 with active or convalescent COVID-19. CDR3s include the opening cysteine and the closing phenylalanine or tryptophan. Fields, in order: V gene, D gene, J gene, clone size, CDR3 protein, CDR3 DNA. D genes are given only for firm matches. Clone sizes are given selectively: once, few, many, or a class where the clone is expanded.

>TRBV5-4|TRBD2|TRBJ2-1|NA
CASSLGGAGGPYNEQFF
TGTGCCAGCAGCTTGGGTGGTGCGGGGGGGCCCTACAATGAGCAGTTCTTC
>TRBV30|TRBD2|TRBJ2-3|once
CAWSVAGLAVRVSTDTQYF
TGTGCCTGGAGTGTAGCGGGACTAGCGGTTCGAGTTAGCACAGATACGCAGTATTTT
>TRBV5-1|TRBD1|TRBJ1-1|NA
CASRGQVNTEAFF
TGCGCCAGCAGGGGACAGGTAAACACTGAAGCTTTCTTT
>TRBV4-1|NA|TRBJ2-2|NA
CASSQIRQANTGELFF
TGCGCCAGCAGCCAGATACGACAGGCCAACACCGGGGAGCTGTTTTTT
>TRBV5-4|TRBD1|TRBJ1-1|NA
CASSWGTGATEAFF
TGTGCCAGCAGCTGGGGGACAGGGGCCACTGAAGCTTTCTTT
>TRBV5-4|NA|TRBJ2-3|NA
CASSLVPGSTDTQYF
TGTGCCAGCAGCTTGGTTCCAGGTTCCACAGATACGCAGTATTTT
>TRBV21-1|NA|TRBJ2-1|NA
CASSKTFGAGDHSRYNEQFF
TGTGCCAGCAGCAAAACCTTTGGAGCGGGAGACCACTCTCGTTACAATGAGCAGTTCTTC
>TRBV6-5|NA|TRBJ2-7|NA
CASGPERYYEQYF
TGTGCCAGTGGGCCTGAGCGGTATTACGAGCAGTACTTC
>TRBV28|TRBD1|TRBJ2-5|NA
CATQIGGQGQETQYF
TGTGCCACCCAGATAGGCGGACAGGGCCAAGAGACCCAGTACTTC
>TRBV27|NA|TRBJ2-5|NA
CASSLQGAETQYF
TGTGCCAGCAGTCTACAGGGCGCGGAGACCCAGTACTTC
>TRBV3-1/TRBV3-2|TRBD1|TRBJ1-6|NA
CASSPLTGGACSPLHF
TGTGCCAGCAGCCCCCTGACAGGGGGCGCTTGTTCACCCCTCCACTTT
>TRBV30|TRBD1|TRBJ1-2|NA
CAWKDRGRFNYGYTF
TGTGCCTGGAAGGACAGGGGGCGTTTTAACTATGGCTACACCTTC
>TRBV7-2|NA|TRBJ1-1|NA
CASSLEWTEAFF
TGTGCCAGCAGCTTAGAATGGACAGAAGCTTTCTTT
>TRBV7-9|NA|TRBJ2-7|once
CASSSYGAGTHEQYF
TGTGCCAGCAGCTCATATGGGGCGGGAACCCACGAGCAGTACTTC
>TRBV6-2/TRBV6-3|TRBD2|TRBJ2-2|NA
CASRFGLAGDRRELFF
TGTGCCAGCCGTTTCGGACTAGCGGGAGACAGGCGGGAGCTGTTTTTT
>TRBV5-1|TRBD1|TRBJ1-6|NA
CASSLPNTDRGGSPLHF
TGCGCCAGCAGCTTGCCCAACACCGACAGGGGTGGGTCACCCCTCCACTTT
>TRBV11-3|NA|TRBJ2-7|NA
CASSLNMQATPYEQYF
TGTGCCAGCAGCTTAAATATGCAGGCCACCCCCTACGAGCAGTACTTC
>TRBV9|TRBD2|TRBJ2-3|NA
CASSVVSGGADTQYF
TGTGCCAGCAGCGTAGTCAGCGGGGGGGCTGATACGCAGTATTTT
>TRBV28|TRBD1|TRBJ2-3|NA
CASTEDRAGTDTQYF
TGTGCCAGCACCGAGGACAGGGCAGGCACAGATACGCAGTATTTT
>TRBV19|NA|TRBJ1-2|few
CASSNALVSRDSNYGYTF
TGTGCCAGTAGTAACGCCCTCGTCAGTAGGGACTCTAACTATGGCTACACCTTC
>TRBV5-1|TRBD1|TRBJ1-1|NA
CASSLQGSQMNTEAFF
TGCGCCAGCAGCTTACAGGGGTCTCAAATGAACACTGAAGCTTTCTTT
>TRBV30|NA|TRBJ2-7|NA
CAWSVQGVNEQYF
TGTGCCTGGAGTGTACAGGGTGTAAACGAGCAGTACTTC
>TRBV27|TRBD1|TRBJ2-7|NA
CASSPHRDRGAEQYF
TGTGCCAGCAGTCCTCACCGGGACAGGGGGGCCGAGCAGTACTTC
>TRBV5-1|TRBD1|TRBJ1-1|once
CASSAGQGTEAFF
TGCGCCAGCAGCGCCGGACAGGGAACTGAAGCTTTCTTT
>TRBV18|NA|TRBJ1-1|once
CASSPGGRGPNTEAFF
TGTGCCAGCTCCCCGGGGGGGCGTGGGCCGAACACTGAAGCTTTCTTT
>TRBV6-5|NA|TRBJ2-3|once
CASSYTSSVRTDTQYF
TGTGCTAGCAGTTACACATCTAGCGTGCGCACAGATACGCAGTATTTT
>TRBV6-6|NA|TRBJ2-3|NA
CASSYRDPTDTQYF
TGTGCCAGCAGTTACCGAGATCCCACAGATACGCAGTATTTT
>TRBV5-1|TRBD1|TRBJ1-2|NA
CASSFSGQGAGGYTF
TGCGCCAGCAGCTTTTCGGGACAGGGGGCCGGAGGCTACACCTTC
>TRBV28|TRBD1|TRBJ2-7|once
CASRKMQGAEQYF
TGTGCCAGCAGGAAGATGCAGGGGGCCGAGCAGTACTTC
>TRBV7-9|NA|TRBJ2-3|NA
CASSRGGSVADTQYF
TGTGCCAGCTCCCGTGGGGGCTCGGTCGCAGATACGCAGTATTTT
>TRBV11-3|TRBD1|TRBJ1-1|once
CASSNRGPLEAFF
TGTGCCAGCAGCAACAGGGGCCCGCTTGAAGCTTTCTTT
>TRBV7-9|NA|TRBJ1-4|NA
CASSLDIEKLFF
TGTGCCAGCAGCTTAGATATCGAAAAACTGTTTTTT
>TRBV19|NA|TRBJ1-1|NA
CASSRNGDTEAFF
TGTGCCAGTAGTCGGAACGGAGACACTGAAGCTTTCTTT
>TRBV6-5|TRBD1|TRBJ1-1|NA
CASKGQGATEAFF
TGTGCCAGCAAGGGCCAGGGGGCGACTGAAGCTTTCTTT
>TRBV24-1|TRBD1|TRBJ1-1|NA
CATSDLTGQGRNCDTEAFF
TGTGCCACCAGTGATTTGACTGGACAGGGAAGGAATTGCGACACTGAAGCTTTCTTT
>TRBV7-9|NA|TRBJ2-7|NA
CASSLAFAGTRRHEQYF
TGTGCCAGCAGCTTAGCTTTCGCCGGGACAAGGCGGCACGAGCAGTACTTC
>TRBV5-5|NA|TRBJ1-3|NA
CASSPHGDSGNTIYF
TGTGCCAGCAGCCCTCACGGTGACTCTGGAAACACCATATATTTT
>TRBV7-3|NA|TRBJ2-1|NA
CASSPPRTGRGSNEQFF
TGTGCCAGCAGCCCACCTAGGACAGGGAGGGGATCCAATGAGCAGTTCTTC
>TRBV6-2/TRBV6-3|TRBD2|TRBJ2-1|NA
CASSYSETSGREQFF
TGTGCCAGCAGTTACTCCGAGACTAGCGGGAGGGAGCAGTTCTTC
>TRBV29-1|NA|TRBJ1-1|few
CSGGQLNTEAFF
TGCAGCGGAGGACAGTTGAACACTGAAGCTTTCTTT